This T cell receptor (beta chain) was obtained from a study of response to subunit inactivated influenza vaccine. General study points: Authors suggested seasonal influenza vaccinations each recruit few new T cells.

Germline CDR1 reads SQVTM; CDR2 reads ANQGSEA. The CDR3 has 12 amino acids. The ends lost 7 bases at V and 6 bases at J; junction bases unmatched: 4. MiXCR was run by TCRdb on the RT-PCR reads, yielding one entry per CDR3 protein. Among 600,000 to 850,000 distinct CDR3 sequences, 12% to 15% were seen once, and the ten largest hold 7.5% to 8%. Points on this clonotype: The antigen remains undetermined.

Sequencing was performed on PBMCs from blood, taken less than 15 days before vaccination. The chain has TRBV29-1 and TRBJ2-3; 10 bases match TRBD1. The TCR sequence derives from a man aged 45-65 years who received an inactivated influenza vaccine. The chain's CDR3 is CSDRTGGDTQYF. CDR3 coding DNA: TGCAGCGACCGGACAGGGGGGGATACGCAGTATTTT.